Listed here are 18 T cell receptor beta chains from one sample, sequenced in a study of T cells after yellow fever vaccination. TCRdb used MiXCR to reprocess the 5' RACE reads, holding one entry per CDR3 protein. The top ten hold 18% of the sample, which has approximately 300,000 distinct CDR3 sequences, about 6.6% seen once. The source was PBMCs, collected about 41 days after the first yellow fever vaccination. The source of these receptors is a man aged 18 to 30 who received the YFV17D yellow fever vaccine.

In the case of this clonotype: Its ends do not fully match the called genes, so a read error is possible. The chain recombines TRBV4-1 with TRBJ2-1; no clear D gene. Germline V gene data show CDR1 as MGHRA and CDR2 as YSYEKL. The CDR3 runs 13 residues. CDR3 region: CTSSQVNSPEQFF. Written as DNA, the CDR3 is TGCACCAGCAGCCAAGTGAATAGCCCCGAGCAGTTCTTC.

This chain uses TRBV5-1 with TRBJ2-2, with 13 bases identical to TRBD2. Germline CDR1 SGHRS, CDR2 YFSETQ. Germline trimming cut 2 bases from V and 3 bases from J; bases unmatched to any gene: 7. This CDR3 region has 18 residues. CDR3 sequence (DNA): TGCGCCAGCAGCTTACCCCGACTAGCGGGGGGTTACACCGGGGAGCTGTTTTTT. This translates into CASSLPRLAGGYTGELFF.

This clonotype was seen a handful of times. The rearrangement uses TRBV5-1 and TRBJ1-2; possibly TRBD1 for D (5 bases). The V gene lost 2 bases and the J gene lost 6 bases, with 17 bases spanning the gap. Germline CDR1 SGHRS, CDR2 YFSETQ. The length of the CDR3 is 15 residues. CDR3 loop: CASSFGVVKGDGYTF. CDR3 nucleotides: TGCGCCAGCAGCTTTGGAGTCGTCAAAGGGGATGGCTACACCTTC.

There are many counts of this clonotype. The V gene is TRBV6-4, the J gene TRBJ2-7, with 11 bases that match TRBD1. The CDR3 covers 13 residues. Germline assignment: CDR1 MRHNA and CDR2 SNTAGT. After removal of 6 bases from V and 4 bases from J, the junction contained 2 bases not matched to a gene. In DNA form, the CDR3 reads TGTGCCAGCAGCCGGGACAGGGGGTACGAGCAGTACTTC. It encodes CASSRDRGYEQYF.

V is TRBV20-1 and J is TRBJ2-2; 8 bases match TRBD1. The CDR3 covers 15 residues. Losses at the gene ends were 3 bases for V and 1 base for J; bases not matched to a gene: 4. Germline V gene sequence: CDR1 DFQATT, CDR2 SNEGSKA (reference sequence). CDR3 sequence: CSASPGTGNTGELFF. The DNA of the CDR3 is TGCAGTGCTAGTCCCGGGACAGGGAACACCGGGGAGCTGTTTTTT.

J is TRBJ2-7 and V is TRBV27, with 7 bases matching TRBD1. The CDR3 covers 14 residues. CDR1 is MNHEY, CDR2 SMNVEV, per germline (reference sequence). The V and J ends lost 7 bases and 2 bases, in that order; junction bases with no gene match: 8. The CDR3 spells CASISMGQPYEQYV. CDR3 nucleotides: TGTGCCAGCATCTCTATGGGACAGCCCTACGAGCAGTACGTC.

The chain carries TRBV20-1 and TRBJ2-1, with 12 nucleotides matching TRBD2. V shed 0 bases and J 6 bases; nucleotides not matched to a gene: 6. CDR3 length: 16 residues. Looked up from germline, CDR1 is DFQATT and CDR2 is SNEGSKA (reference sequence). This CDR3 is CSARDRLAGGTNEQFF. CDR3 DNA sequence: TGCAGTGCTAGAGATCGGCTAGCGGGGGGGACCAATGAGCAGTTCTTC.

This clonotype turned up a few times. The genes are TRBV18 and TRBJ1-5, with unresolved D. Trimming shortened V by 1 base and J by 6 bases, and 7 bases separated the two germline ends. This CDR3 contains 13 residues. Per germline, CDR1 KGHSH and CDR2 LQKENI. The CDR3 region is CASSPLDTQPQHF. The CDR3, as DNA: TGTGCCAGCTCACCACTCGACACTCAGCCCCAGCATTTT.

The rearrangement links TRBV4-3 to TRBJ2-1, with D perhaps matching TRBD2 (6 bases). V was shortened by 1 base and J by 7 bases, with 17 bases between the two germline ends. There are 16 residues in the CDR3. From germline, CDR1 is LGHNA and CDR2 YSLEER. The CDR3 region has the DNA TGCGCCAGCAGCCAAGGAGGGTGGGGGGTGGAGAATGAGCAGTTCTTC. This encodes CASSQGGWGVENEQFF.

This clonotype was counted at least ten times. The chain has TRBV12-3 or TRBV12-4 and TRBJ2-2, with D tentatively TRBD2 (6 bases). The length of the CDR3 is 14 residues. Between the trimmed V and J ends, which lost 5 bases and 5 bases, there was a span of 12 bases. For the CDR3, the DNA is TGTGCCAGCAGTCCCCTGCGGGGAACCGGGGAGCTGTTTTTT. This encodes CASSPLRGTGELFF.

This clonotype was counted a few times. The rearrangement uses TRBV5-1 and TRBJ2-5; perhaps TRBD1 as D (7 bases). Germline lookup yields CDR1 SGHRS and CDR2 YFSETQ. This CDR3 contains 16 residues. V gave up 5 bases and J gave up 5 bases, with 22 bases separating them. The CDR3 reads CASSRYGTQGGETQYF. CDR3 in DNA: TGCGCCAGCAGTCGATACGGGACTCAAGGGGGCGAGACCCAGTACTTC.

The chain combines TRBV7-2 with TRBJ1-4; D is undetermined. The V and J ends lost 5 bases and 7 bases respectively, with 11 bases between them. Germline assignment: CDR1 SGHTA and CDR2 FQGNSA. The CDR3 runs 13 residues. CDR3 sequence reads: CASSIIRAEKLFF. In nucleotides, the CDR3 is TGTGCCAGCAGCATTATTCGGGCTGAAAAACTGTTTTTT.

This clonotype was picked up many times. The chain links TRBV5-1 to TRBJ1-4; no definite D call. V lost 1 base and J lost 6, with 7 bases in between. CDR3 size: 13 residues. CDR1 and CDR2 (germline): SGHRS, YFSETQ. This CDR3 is CASSLWSDEKLFF. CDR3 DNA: TGCGCCAGCAGCTTGTGGTCTGATGAAAAACTGTTTTTT.

CDR3 amino acids: CASSPPPGVAGGTGELFF. The DNA of the CDR3 is TGTGCCAGCAGCCCTCCACCGGGAGTAGCCGGTGGGACCGGGGAGCTGTTTTTT. The rearrangement links TRBV11-1 to TRBJ2-2; possibly TRBD2 for D (6 bases). Germline V lookup: CDR1 SGHAT, CDR2 FQDESV (reference sequence). V was trimmed by 5 bases and J by 5 bases, leaving 24 bases between them. The CDR3 extends over 18 amino acids.

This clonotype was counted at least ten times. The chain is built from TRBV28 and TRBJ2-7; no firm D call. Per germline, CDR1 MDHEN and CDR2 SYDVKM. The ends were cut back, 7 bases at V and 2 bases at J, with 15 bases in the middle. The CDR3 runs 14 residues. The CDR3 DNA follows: TGTGCCAGCACCCACGCAGATACTCCCTACGAGCAGTACGTC. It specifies CASTHADTPYEQYV.

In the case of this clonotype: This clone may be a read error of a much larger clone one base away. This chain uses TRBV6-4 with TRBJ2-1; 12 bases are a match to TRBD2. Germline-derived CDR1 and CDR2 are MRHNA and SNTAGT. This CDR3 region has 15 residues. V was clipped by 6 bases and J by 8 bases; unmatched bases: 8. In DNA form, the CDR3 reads TGTGCCAGCAGCCGGACTAGCGGGGAGGGGTATGAGCAGTTCTTC. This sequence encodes CASSRTSGEGYEQFF.

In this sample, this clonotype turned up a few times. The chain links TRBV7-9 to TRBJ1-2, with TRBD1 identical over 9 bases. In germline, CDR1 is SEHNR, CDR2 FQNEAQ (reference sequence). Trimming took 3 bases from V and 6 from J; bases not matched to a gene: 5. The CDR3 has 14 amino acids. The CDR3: CASSLRGQGDGYTF. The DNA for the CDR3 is TGTGCCAGCAGCTTGAGGGGACAGGGAGATGGCTACACCTTC.

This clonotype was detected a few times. The CDR3 sequence is CSAREDRRGNQPQHF. For the CDR3, the DNA is TGCAGTGCTAGAGAAGACAGGCGCGGCAATCAGCCCCAGCATTTT. V is TRBV20-1 and J is TRBJ1-5; weak D call: TRBD1 (6 bases). Germline CDR1 and CDR2: DFQATT and SNEGSKA (reference sequence). The ends were cut back, 0 bases at V and 2 bases at J, with 11 bases in the middle. CDR3 length: 15 amino acids.